Following are 19 T cell receptor beta chains from one sample sequenced in a study of shared clonotypes between healthy human individuals. The data were produced by immunoSEQ multiplex PCR, yet TCRdb's version contains in-frame clones alone and is incomplete. The data hold 500,000 to 650,000 clones, with around 78% observed a single time. Sample: PBMCs. These receptors originate from a woman between 40 and 55 years old in good health. Some clones in this sample may be carry-over from other donors' samples.

This chain uses TRBV5-1 with TRBJ1-1; TRBD1 agrees at 8 bases. CDR1 SGHRS and CDR2 YFSETQ come from the germline V gene. The V gene end was trimmed by 0 bases and the J gene end by 6 bases; junction bases not matched to a gene: 13. The CDR3 covers 17 residues. The CDR3 nucleotides are TGCGCCAGCAGCTTGGGACAGGGGAGAATTGGTGGGGCTGAAGCTTTCTTT. It is translated as CASSLGQGRIGGAEAFF.

On this clone: With only one base between it and a far larger clone, this is likely a read error. The genes are TRBV5-4 and TRBJ1-2; weak D call: TRBD1 (5 bases). This CDR3 is 15 amino acids long. Germline V lookup: CDR1 SGHNT, CDR2 YYREEE (reference sequence). The DNA of the CDR3 is TGTGCCAGCAGCCCCTCGGGGGGTCAGAACTATTGCTACACCTTC. Translation gives CASSPSGGQNYCYTF.

CDR3 bases: TGTGCCAGCTCACCACGATCCAGCACAGATACGCAGTATTTT. This sequence encodes CASSPRSSTDTQYF. The V and J genes are TRBV18 and TRBJ2-3; D call uncertain. CDR1 and CDR2 (germline): KGHSH, LQKENI. This CDR3 is built from 14 residues. Trimming stripped 1 base from V and 0 bases from J, with 5 bases between.

The chain combines TRBV7-3 with TRBJ2-5, with TRBD1 identical over 10 bases. Trimming took 5 bases from V and 6 from J; bases not matched to a gene: 9. Germline CDR1 is SGHTA and CDR2 is FQGTGA. This CDR3 has 15 residues. CDR3 sequence: CASSTRQGAGQTQYF. The CDR3 DNA follows: TGTGCCAGCAGCACCAGACAGGGGGCTGGGCAGACCCAGTACTTC.

The CDR3 DNA is TGTGCCAGTAGTATTTCCCAGGCCGGGGCCCTCAGCACAGATACGCAGTATTTT. This encodes CASSISQAGALSTDTQYF. The J gene is TRBJ2-3, the V gene TRBV19; either TRBD1 or TRBD2 may supply D (5 bases each). The length of the CDR3 is 18 residues. Trimming left V 3 bases short and J 0 bases short, with 19 bases between. Germline V CDR1 and CDR2: LNHDA, SQIVND (reference sequence).

This clone was picked up many times. The chain combines TRBV9 with TRBJ1-4, with a possible D match to TRBD1 (5 bases). V was shortened by 0 bases and J by 3 bases, with 9 bases between the two germline ends. CDR3 length equals 15 residues. In germline, CDR1 is SGDLS, CDR2 YYNGEE. CDR3: CASSVGRAANEKLFF. Written as DNA, the CDR3 is TGTGCCAGCAGCGTAGGCAGGGCCGCTAATGAAAAACTGTTTTTT.

The rearrangement joins TRBV10-3 to TRBJ2-3, with 7 positions matching TRBD2. The CDR3 runs to 14 residues. Looked up from germline, CDR1 is ENHRY and CDR2 is SYGVKD. V lost 10 bases to trimming and J lost 1 base; unmatched junction nucleotides: 8. CDR3 coding DNA: TGTGCCACCTGGGAGGGCCCAGGCACAGATACGCAGTATTTT. It translates to CATWEGPGTDTQYF.

This clone was picked up a small number of times. The chain couples TRBV9 to TRBJ1-5, with unresolved D. Germline loops: CDR1 SGDLS, CDR2 YYNGEE. V lost 0 bases and J lost 4, with 11 bases in between. This CDR3 contains 15 residues. The CDR3 DNA reads as TGTGCCAGCAGCGTAGGGAGTAGGTCGAATCAGCCCCAGCATTTT. This codes for CASSVGSRSNQPQHF.

V gene TRBV28 combines with J gene TRBJ1-1; 7 bases align to TRBD1. J was trimmed by 1 base and V by 4 bases; bases with no gene match: 3. CDR3 length: 14 amino acids. CDR1 MDHEN and CDR2 SYDVKM come from the germline V gene. The CDR3 region has the DNA TGTGCCAGCAGTTCCCGGGACAGGAACACTGAAGCTTTCTTT. Translating gives CASSSRDRNTEAFF.

The chain employs TRBV5-1 and TRBJ2-7; 13 positions match TRBD2. Germline values: CDR1 SGHRS, CDR2 YFSETQ. The CDR3 spans 16 residues. After removal of 0 bases from V and 4 bases from J, the junction contained 4 bases not matched to a gene. The CDR3 coding sequence is TGCGCCAGCAGCTTGGGGACTAGCGGGGGAGGATACGAGCAGTACTTC. Protein product: CASSLGTSGGGYEQYF.

V is TRBV5-1 and J is TRBJ2-7; 8 bases map to TRBD1. CDR1 and CDR2 from the germline V gene are SGHRS and YFSETQ. The CDR3 length is 19 residues. The J segment lost 1 base and the V segment lost 0 bases, leaving 15 bases of the junction unmatched. Here the CDR3 reads CASSLGQAGGFPISYEQYF. Here the CDR3 DNA reads TGCGCCAGCAGCTTGGGACAGGCAGGGGGCTTCCCAATTTCCTACGAGCAGTACTTC.

V and J are TRBV30 and TRBJ1-1, with TRBD1 matching 8 bases. This CDR3 comprises 14 residues. The V gene's germline CDR1 is GTSNPN and CDR2 SVGIG (reference sequence). V lost 3 bases, J lost 4 bases, and 7 bases stayed unmatched. The CDR3 loop reads CAWSPGGQGTEAFF. CDR3 coding DNA: TGTGCCTGGAGCCCCGGCGGACAGGGCACTGAAGCTTTCTTT.

The chain combines TRBV7-2 with TRBJ2-5; D not certain. Looked up from germline, CDR1 is SGHTA and CDR2 is FQGNSA. The V end lost 4 bases, the J end lost 2 bases, and 5 bases lay between the germline ends. The CDR3 length is 12 residues. The CDR3 loop is CASSSWQETQYF. CDR3 in DNA: TGTGCCAGCAGCTCGTGGCAAGAGACCCAGTACTTC.

The chain is built from TRBV19 and TRBJ2-2; D is tentatively TRBD1 or TRBD2 (5 bases each). Deletions cut 5 bases from V and 5 bases from J, with 12 bases between. This CDR3 comprises 14 residues. Looked up from germline, CDR1 is LNHDA and CDR2 is SQIVND (reference sequence). As DNA, the CDR3 is TGTGCCAGTAGTCCGGGGCGCCGGACCGGGGAGCTGTTTTTT. It translates to CASSPGRRTGELFF.

The V and J genes are TRBV5-4 and TRBJ1-1; D gene uncertain. Trimming shortened V by 0 bases and J by 1 base, and 7 bases separated the two germline ends. Per the germline V gene, CDR1 is SGHNT and CDR2 is YYREEE (reference sequence). The CDR3 is 14 amino acids. The CDR3 loop reads CASSLAVQNTEAFF. The CDR3, as DNA: TGTGCCAGCAGCTTGGCCGTACAGAACACTGAAGCTTTCTTT. The full variable domain, completed using reference TRBV5-4 and TRBJ1-1, is ETGVTQSPTHLIKTRGQQVTLRCSSQSGHNTVSWYQQALGQGPQFIFQYYREEENGRGNFPPRFSGLQFPNYSSELNVNALELDDSALYLCASSLAVQNTEAFFGQGTRLTVV.

The J gene is TRBJ1-4, the V gene TRBV11-2; D is possibly TRBD1 (5 bases). V was cut by 5 bases and J by 4 bases, with 14 bases left in between. Germline V gives CDR1 SGHAT, CDR2 FQNNGV. The length of the CDR3 is 15 residues. This CDR3 is CASSPQWGDNEKLFF. CDR3 coding DNA: TGTGCCAGCAGCCCGCAGTGGGGGGATAATGAAAAACTGTTTTTT.

V gene TRBV28 combines with J gene TRBJ2-3, with D possibly being TRBD2 (5 bases). Germline V gene data show CDR1 as MDHEN and CDR2 as SYDVKM. V shed 4 bases and J shed 1 base, with 15 bases lying between them. The CDR3 is 16 residues long. The CDR3 nucleotides are TGTGCCAGCAGTTACCCAACAGCGGACGGCACAGATACGCAGTATTTT. Translated, it gives CASSYPTADGTDTQYF.

This sequence joins TRBV5-1 and TRBJ2-7; TRBD1 aligns across 7 bases. Unmatched junction bases numbered 13, after V lost 6 bases and J lost 4 bases. In germline, CDR1 is SGHRS, CDR2 YFSETQ. This CDR3 has 15 amino acids. Here the CDR3 DNA reads TGCGCCAGCAACCCCGTCAGGGGGAACCCGTACGAGCAGTACTTC. This translates into CASNPVRGNPYEQYF.

The V call is TRBV19, the J call TRBJ2-1; TRBD2 aligns across 8 bases. The CDR3 spans 15 residues. From germline, CDR1 is LNHDA and CDR2 SQIVND (reference sequence). After removal of 3 bases from V and 7 bases from J, the junction contained 8 bases not matched to a gene. The CDR3 bases are TGTGCCAGTAGTATGGCAGCGGGAGATGTGAATGAGCAGTTCTTC. Its protein is CASSMAAGDVNEQFF.